This entry lists 13 T cell receptor beta chains sequenced from one sample in a study of vaccination and CD4 T cells after COVID-19. These receptors lack a known antigen. The Oncomine TCR Beta short-read assay sequenced DNA from cultured CD4+ T cells. TCRdb re-called the PCR reads with MiXCR, one entry per CDR3 protein. The table includes approximately 22,000 distinct CDR3 sequences, approximately 33% detected once. The time point is: late sampling 161 to 241 days after vaccination in three convalescent patients. Treatment given: roughly 10-day PBMC culture with coronavirus spike peptide pools or control peptides (ViraFEST assay). Sequences were derived from CD4+ T cells from blood, cultured in vitro, sampled about 7 months after SARS-CoV-2 vaccination. The receptors here all came from a human donor who had recovered from COVID-19.

The gene calls are TRBV15 and TRBJ2-5; D unresolved. Germline CDR1 reads LNHNV; CDR2 reads YYDKDF (reference sequence). The CDR3 has 17 residues. V lost 0 bases and J lost 3, with 17 bases in between. The CDR3 DNA sequence: TGTGCCACCAGCAGAGATAAGGCGCGTCCTACCAAAGAGACCCAGTACTTC. This translates into CATSRDKARPTKETQYF.

This clonotype was picked up a small number of times. The chain recombines TRBV7-3 with TRBJ2-5; D remains unclear. CDR3 length: 13 amino acids. The germline CDR1 and CDR2 sequences are SGHTA and FQGTGA. V gave up 1 base and J gave up 5 bases, with 8 bases separating them. The CDR3 bases are TGTGCCAGCAGCTTAAGGATGGGGGAGACCCAGTACTTC. Its protein is CASSLRMGETQYF.

This clonotype has only a few counts. The chain couples TRBV4-2 to TRBJ1-1, with D tentatively TRBD1 (5 bases). Germline CDR1 reads LGHNA; CDR2 reads YNFKEQ. Trimming shortened V by 0 bases and J by 1 base, and 9 bases separated the two germline ends. The CDR3 length is 15 residues. CDR3: CASSQEVGGNTEAFF. CDR3 coding DNA: TGTGCCAGCAGCCAAGAGGTCGGGGGGAACACTGAAGCTTTCTTT.

This rearrangement joins TRBV6-1 to TRBJ2-6; D remains ambiguous. Germline V gene lookup returns CDR1 MNHNS and CDR2 SASEGT. V gave up 7 bases and J gave up 1 base, with 11 bases separating them. The CDR3 loop spans 15 amino acids. The CDR3 coding sequence is TGTGCCAGCACCGATGAGACGTCTGGGGCCAACGTCCTGACTTTC. Residues: CASTDETSGANVLTF.

This clonotype has more than one count but fewer than ten. The chain carries TRBV28 and TRBJ2-2; 9 bases align to TRBD1. Germline values: CDR1 MDHEN, CDR2 SYDVKM. This CDR3 region has 16 residues. V shed 1 base and J 5 bases; nucleotides not matched to a gene: 5. CDR3 coding DNA: TGTGCCAGCAGTTTATTCGGGACAGGGAGAACCGGGGAGCTGTTTTTT. The encoded protein is CASSLFGTGRTGELFF.

This clonotype ranks as medium-sized. The chain is built from TRBV7-9 and TRBJ1-1; no definite D call. CDR3 length: 13 residues. The V end lost 5 bases, the J end lost 5 bases, and 12 bases lay between the germline ends. Germline CDR1 is SEHNR and CDR2 is FQNEAQ (reference sequence). The CDR3 here is CASSPSAVTEAFF. In DNA, the CDR3 is TGTGCCAGCAGCCCCAGTGCCGTGACTGAAGCTTTCTTT.

This clonotype appeared a few times. J is TRBJ2-5 and V is TRBV15; D gene uncertain. Germline CDR1 LNHNV, CDR2 YYDKDF (reference sequence). V was shortened by 1 base and J by 4 bases, with 4 bases between the two germline ends. The length of the CDR3 is 12 residues. As DNA, the CDR3 is TGTGCCACCAGCAGAGGTCGAGAGACCCAGTACTTC. This sequence encodes CATSRGRETQYF.

This clonotype was recorded a few times. This rearrangement joins TRBV28 to TRBJ1-5; 7 bases are a match to TRBD1. This CDR3 region has 16 residues. The germline gives CDR1 MDHEN, CDR2 SYDVKM. V lost 6 bases to trimming and J lost 0 bases; unmatched junction nucleotides: 8. This CDR3 is CASSHRDRYSNQPQHF. For the CDR3, the DNA is TGTGCCAGCAGCCACCGGGACAGATATAGCAATCAGCCCCAGCATTTT.

J is TRBJ2-7 and V is TRBV11-2; no clear D. V was pared by 5 bases and J by 5 bases, with 13 bases between. This CDR3 spans 13 amino acids. The germline V gene encodes CDR1 SGHAT and CDR2 FQNNGV. The DNA of the CDR3 is TGTGCCAGCAGCCTCGCGCGAGTGAACGAGCAGTACTTC. This translates into CASSLARVNEQYF.

The chain's CDR3 is CASSKQGEQYF. CDR3 sequence (DNA): TGTGCCAGCAGCAAACAGGGCGAGCAGTACTTC. The chain couples TRBV21-1 to TRBJ2-7; the tabulated D call, TRBD1, remains unverified against the DNA. TRBV21-1 is an annotated pseudogene. This CDR3 comprises 11 residues.

V is TRBV7-3 and J is TRBJ2-2, with D unclear. Trimming shortened V by 5 bases and J by 6 bases, and 13 bases separated the two germline ends. Germline CDR1 reads SGHTA; CDR2 reads FQGTGA. This CDR3 is built from 14 residues. The CDR3 protein is CASSREGSAGELFF. CDR3 nucleotides: TGTGCCAGCAGCCGAGAAGGGTCCGCCGGGGAGCTGTTTTTT.

This clonotype has more than one count but fewer than ten. V and J are TRBV27 and TRBJ1-2, with TRBD1 as a possible D gene (6 bases). Germline V gene data show CDR1 as MNHEY and CDR2 as SMNVEV (reference sequence). The V and J ends lost 6 bases and 8 bases respectively, with 19 bases between them. The CDR3 length is 14 residues. The CDR3 nucleotides read TGTGCCAGCAGCCATCCGTCGGGGGCGCGGGGCTACACCTTC. Amino acids: CASSHPSGARGYTF.

The chain couples TRBV7-8 to TRBJ2-3; D uncertain. CDR3 length: 13 amino acids. Deletions cut 6 bases from V and 6 bases from J, with 13 bases between. Germline V gene data show CDR1 as SGHVS and CDR2 as FQNEAQ. Here the CDR3 DNA reads TGTGCCAGCAGATTCTCCCCTCAGGATACGCAGTATTTT. It codes for CASRFSPQDTQYF. Variable domain in full (rest from reference TRBV7-8 and TRBJ2-3): GAGVSQSPRYKVAKRGQDVALRCDPISGHVSLFWYQQALGQGPEFLTYFQNEAQLDKSGLPSDRFFAERPEGSVSTLKIQRTQQEDSAVYLCASRFSPQDTQYFGPGTRLTVL.